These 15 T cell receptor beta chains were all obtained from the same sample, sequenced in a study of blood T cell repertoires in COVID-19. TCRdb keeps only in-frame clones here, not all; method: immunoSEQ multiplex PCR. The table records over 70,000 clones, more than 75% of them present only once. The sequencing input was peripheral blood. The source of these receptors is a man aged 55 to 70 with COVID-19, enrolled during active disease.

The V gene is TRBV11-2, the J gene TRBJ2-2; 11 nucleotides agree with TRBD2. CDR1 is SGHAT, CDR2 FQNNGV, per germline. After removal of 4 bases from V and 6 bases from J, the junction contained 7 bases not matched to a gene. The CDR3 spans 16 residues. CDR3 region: CASSSLAGGLAGELFF. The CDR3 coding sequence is TGTGCCAGCAGCTCCCTAGCGGGAGGTCTTGCCGGGGAGCTGTTTTTT.

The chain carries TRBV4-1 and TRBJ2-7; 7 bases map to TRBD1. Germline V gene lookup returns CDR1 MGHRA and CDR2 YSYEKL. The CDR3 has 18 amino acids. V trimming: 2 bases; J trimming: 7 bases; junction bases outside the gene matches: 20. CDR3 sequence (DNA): TGCGCCAGCAGCCAAAATGATGTAAGGGCGGCTACCAGGGGGGAGCAGTACTTC. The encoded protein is CASSQNDVRAATRGEQYF.

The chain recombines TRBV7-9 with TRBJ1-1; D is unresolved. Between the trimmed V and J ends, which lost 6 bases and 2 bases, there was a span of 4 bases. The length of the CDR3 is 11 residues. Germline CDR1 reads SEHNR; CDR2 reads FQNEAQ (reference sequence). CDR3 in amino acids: CASRRNTEAFF. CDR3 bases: TGTGCCAGCAGGCGAAACACTGAAGCTTTCTTT. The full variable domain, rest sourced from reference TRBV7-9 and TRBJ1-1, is DTGVSQNPRHKITKRGQNVTFRCDPISEHNRLYWYRQTLGQGPEFLTYFQNEAQLEKSRLLSDRFSAERPKGSFSTLEIQRTEQGDSAMYLCASRRNTEAFFGQGTRLTVV.

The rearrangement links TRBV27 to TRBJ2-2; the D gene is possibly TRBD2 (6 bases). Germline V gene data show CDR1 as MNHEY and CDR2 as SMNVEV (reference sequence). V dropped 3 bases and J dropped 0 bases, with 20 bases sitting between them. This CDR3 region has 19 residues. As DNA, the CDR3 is TGTGCCAGCAGTTTGGTTAGGGTGGGACTTCTGACGAACACCGGGGAGCTGTTTTTT. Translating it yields CASSLVRVGLLTNTGELFF.

CDR3 sequence (DNA): TGTGCCAGCAGCCTAGGGACTAGCGGGAGGGCCTCGGGAGAGCAGTACTTC. Amino acid sequence: CASSLGTSGRASGEQYF. V gene TRBV7-9 combines with J gene TRBJ2-7; 16 bases match TRBD2. This CDR3 region has 17 residues. J gave up 7 bases and V 5 bases, and 11 bases lay outside the gene matches. Germline CDR1 reads SEHNR; CDR2 reads FQNEAQ (reference sequence).

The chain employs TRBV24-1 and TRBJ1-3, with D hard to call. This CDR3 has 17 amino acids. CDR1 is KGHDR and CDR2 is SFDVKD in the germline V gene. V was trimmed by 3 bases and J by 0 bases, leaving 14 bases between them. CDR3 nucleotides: TGTGCCACCAGTGATCCCGAGGCCCAGTACTCTGGAAACACCATATATTTT. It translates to CATSDPEAQYSGNTIYF.

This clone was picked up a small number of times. The CDR3 here is CASTQGLAASYEQYF. The CDR3 nucleotides read TGTGCCAGCACCCAAGGACTAGCGGCCTCCTACGAGCAGTACTTC. V and J are TRBV6-5 and TRBJ2-7; 10 bases line up with TRBD2. The CDR3 is 15 residues long. Losses at the gene ends were 7 bases for V and 0 bases for J; bases not matched to a gene: 6. CDR1 and CDR2 from the germline V gene are MNHEY and SVGAGI.

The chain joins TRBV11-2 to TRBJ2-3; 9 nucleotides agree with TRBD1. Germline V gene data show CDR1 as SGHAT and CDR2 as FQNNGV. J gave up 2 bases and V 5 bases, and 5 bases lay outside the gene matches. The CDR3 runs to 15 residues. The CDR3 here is CASSVGTGLTDTQYF. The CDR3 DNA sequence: TGTGCCAGCAGCGTCGGGACAGGGCTCACAGATACGCAGTATTTT.

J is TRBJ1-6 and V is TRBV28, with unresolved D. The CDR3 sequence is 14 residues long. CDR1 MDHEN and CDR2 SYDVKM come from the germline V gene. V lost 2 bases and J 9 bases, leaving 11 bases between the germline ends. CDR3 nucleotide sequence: TGTGCCAGCAGTTTACCGGGGTCTACTTCACCCCTCCACTTT. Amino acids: CASSLPGSTSPLHF.

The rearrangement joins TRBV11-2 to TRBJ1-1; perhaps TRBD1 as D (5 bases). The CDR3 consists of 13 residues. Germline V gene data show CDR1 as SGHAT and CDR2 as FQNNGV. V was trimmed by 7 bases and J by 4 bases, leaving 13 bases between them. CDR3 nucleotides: TGTGCCAGCAACGATAGGGGCGGCACTGAAGCTTTCTTT. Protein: CASNDRGGTEAFF.

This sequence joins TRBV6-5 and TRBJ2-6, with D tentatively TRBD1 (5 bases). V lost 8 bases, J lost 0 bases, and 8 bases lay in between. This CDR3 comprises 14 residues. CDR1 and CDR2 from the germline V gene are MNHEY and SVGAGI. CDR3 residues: CASVDSSGANVLTF. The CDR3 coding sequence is TGTGCCAGCGTAGACAGCTCTGGGGCCAACGTCCTGACTTTC.

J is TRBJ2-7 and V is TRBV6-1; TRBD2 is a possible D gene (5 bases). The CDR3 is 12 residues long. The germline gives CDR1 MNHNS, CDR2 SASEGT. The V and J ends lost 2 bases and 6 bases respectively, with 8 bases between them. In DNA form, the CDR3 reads TGTGCCAGCAGTGAAACGGGGATCGAGCAGTACTTC. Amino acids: CASSETGIEQYF.

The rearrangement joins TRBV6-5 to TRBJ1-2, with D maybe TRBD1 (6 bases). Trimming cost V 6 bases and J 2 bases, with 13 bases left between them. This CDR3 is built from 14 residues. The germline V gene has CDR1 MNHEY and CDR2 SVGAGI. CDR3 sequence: CASRRTATNYGYTF. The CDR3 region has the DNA TGTGCCAGCAGGAGGACAGCGACAAACTATGGCTACACCTTC.

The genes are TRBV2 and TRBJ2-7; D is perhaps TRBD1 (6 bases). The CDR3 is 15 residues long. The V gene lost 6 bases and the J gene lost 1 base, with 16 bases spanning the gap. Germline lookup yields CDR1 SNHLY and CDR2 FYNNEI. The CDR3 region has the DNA TGTGCCAGCAGGGAACAGGGAATCGGGTCCTACGAGCAGTACTTC. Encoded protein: CASREQGIGSYEQYF.

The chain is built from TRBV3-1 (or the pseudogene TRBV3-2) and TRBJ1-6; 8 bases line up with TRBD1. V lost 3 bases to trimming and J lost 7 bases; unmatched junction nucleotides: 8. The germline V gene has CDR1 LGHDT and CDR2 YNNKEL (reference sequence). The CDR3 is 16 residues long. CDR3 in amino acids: CASSHSRTGSNSPLHF. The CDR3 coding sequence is TGTGCCAGCAGCCATTCGAGGACAGGGTCAAATTCACCCCTCCACTTT.